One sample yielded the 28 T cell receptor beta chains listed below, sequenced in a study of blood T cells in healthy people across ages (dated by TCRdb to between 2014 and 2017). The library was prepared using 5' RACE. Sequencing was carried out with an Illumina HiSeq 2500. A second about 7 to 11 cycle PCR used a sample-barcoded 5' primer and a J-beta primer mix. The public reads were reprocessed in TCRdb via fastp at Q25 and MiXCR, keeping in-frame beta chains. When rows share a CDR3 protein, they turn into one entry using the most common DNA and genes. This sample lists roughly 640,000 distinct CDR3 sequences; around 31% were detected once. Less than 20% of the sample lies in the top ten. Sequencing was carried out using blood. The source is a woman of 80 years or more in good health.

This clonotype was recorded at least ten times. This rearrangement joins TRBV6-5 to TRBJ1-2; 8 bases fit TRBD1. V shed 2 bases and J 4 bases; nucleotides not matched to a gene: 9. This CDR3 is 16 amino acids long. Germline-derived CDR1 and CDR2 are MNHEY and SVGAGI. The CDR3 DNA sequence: TGTGCCAGCAGTTACGACAGGGGAGGGGTCCGCTATGGCTACACCTTC. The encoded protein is CASSYDRGGVRYGYTF.

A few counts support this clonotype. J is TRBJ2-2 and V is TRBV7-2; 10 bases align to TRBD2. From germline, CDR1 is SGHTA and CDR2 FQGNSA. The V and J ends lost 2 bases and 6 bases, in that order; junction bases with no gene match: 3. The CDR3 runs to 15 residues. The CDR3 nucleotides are TGTGCCAGCAGCTTACGGCTAGCGGGGGCCGGGGAGCTGTTTTTT. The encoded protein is CASSLRLAGAGELFF.

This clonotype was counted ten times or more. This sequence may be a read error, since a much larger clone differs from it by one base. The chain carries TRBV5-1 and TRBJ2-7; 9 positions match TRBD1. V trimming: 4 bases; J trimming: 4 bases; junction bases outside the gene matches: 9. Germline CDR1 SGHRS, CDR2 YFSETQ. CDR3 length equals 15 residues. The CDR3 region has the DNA TGCGCCAGCAGCATGGACAGGGGCCCCGGGTACGAGCAGTACTTC. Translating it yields CASSMDRGPGYEQYF.

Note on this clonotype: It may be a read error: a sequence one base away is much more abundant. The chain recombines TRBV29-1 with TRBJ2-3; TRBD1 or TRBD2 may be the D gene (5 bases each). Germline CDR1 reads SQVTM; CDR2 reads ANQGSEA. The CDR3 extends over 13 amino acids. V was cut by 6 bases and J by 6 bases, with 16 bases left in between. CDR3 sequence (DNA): TGCAGCGTCCGGGACCCCTTTTGGGATACGCAGTATTTT. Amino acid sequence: CSVRDPFWDTQYF.

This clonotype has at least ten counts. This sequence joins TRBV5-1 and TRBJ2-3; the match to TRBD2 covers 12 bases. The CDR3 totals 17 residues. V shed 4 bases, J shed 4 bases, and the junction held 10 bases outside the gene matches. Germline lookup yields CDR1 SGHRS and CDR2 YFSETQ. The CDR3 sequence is CASSLASSGGASDTQYF. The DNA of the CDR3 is TGCGCCAGCAGCCTCGCCTCTAGCGGGGGGGCGTCAGATACGCAGTATTTT.

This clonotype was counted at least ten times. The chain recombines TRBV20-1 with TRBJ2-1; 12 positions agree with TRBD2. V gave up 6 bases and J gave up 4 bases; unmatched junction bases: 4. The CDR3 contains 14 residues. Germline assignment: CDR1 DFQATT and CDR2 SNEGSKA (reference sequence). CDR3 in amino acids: CSAYGLAGYNEQFF. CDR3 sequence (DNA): TGCAGTGCCTACGGACTAGCGGGGTACAATGAGCAGTTCTTC.

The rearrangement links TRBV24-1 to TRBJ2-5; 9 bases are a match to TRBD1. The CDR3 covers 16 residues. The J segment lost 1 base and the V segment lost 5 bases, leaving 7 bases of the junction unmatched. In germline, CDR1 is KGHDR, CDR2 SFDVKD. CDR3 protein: CATSAPGQGGQETQYF. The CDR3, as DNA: TGTGCCACCAGTGCCCCGGGACAGGGCGGCCAAGAGACCCAGTACTTC.

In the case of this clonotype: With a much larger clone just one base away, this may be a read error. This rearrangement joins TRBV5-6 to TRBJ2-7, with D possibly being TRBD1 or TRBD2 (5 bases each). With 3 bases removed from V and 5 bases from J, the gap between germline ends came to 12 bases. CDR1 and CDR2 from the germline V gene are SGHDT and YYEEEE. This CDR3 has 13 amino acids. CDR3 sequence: CASSSAGDHEQYF. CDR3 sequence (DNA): TGTGCCAGCAGCTCGGCCGGGGACCACGAGCAGTACTTC.

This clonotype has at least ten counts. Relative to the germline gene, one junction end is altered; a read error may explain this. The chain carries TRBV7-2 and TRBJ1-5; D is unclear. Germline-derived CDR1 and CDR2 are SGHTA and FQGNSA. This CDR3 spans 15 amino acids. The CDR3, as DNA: TGTGCCAGCAGTTTAGACTTCTTTAGCAATCAGCCCCAGCATTTT. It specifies CASSLDFFSNQPQHF.

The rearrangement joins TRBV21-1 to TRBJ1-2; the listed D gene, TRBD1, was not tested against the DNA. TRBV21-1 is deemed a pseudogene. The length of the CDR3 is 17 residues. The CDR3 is CASSKVFIGGLNYGYTF. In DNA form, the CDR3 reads TGTGCCAGCAGCAAAGTATTTATAGGGGGCCTCAACTATGGCTACACCTTC.

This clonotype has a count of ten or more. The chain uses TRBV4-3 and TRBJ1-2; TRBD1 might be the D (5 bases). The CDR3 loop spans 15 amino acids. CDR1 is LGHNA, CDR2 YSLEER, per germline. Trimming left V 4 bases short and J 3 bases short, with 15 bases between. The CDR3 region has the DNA TGCGCCAGCAGCCTCGCCGCGGGGGAAGACTATGGCTACACCTTC. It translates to CASSLAAGEDYGYTF.

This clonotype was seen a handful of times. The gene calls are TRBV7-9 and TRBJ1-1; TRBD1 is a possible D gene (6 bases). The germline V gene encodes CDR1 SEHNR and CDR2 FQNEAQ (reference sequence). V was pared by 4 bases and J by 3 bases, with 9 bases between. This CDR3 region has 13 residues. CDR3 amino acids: CASSSRQDTEAFF. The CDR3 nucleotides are TGTGCCAGCAGCTCGAGACAGGACACTGAAGCTTTCTTT.

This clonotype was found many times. CDR3: CASSSGTQQTQYF. The DNA for the CDR3 is TGTGCCAGCAGCTCTGGGACACAGCAGACCCAGTACTTC. This chain links TRBV7-3 with TRBJ2-5; D might be TRBD1 (6 bases). Germline V gene lookup returns CDR1 SGHTA and CDR2 FQGTGA. The CDR3 totals 13 residues. Trimming shortened V by 4 bases and J by 6 bases, and 12 bases separated the two germline ends.

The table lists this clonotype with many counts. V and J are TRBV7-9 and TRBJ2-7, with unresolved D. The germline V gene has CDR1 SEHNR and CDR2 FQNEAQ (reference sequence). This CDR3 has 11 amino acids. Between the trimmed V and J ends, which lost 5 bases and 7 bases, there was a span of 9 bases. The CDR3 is CASSPASEQYF. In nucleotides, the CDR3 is TGTGCCAGCAGCCCCGCGTCTGAGCAGTACTTC.

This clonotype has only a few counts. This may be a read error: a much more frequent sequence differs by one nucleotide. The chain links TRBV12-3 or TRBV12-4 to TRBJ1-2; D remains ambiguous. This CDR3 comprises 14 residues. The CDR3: CASSLKLINYGHTF. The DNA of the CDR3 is TGTGCCAGCAGTTTGAAGCTCATTAACTATGGCCACACCTTC.

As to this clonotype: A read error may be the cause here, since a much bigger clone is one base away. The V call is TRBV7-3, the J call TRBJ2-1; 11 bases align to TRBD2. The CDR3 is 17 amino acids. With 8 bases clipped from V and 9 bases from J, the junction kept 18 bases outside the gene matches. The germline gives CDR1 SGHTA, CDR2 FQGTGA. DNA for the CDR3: TGTGCCAGCGGCGTCGGGGCTACTAGCGGGGGAAATAGTGAGCAGTTCTTC. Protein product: CASGVGATSGGNSEQFF.

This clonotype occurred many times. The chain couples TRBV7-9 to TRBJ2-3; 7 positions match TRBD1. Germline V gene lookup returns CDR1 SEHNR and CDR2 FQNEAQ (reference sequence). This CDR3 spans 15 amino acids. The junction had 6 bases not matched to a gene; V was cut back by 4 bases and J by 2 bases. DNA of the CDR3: TGTGCCAGCAGCTCCGGACAGGCGATCACAGATACGCAGTATTTT. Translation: CASSSGQAITDTQYF.

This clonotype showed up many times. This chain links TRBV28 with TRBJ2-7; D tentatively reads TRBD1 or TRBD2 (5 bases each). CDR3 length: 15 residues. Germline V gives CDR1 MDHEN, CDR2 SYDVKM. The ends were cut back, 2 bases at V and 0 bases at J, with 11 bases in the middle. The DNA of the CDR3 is TGTGCCAGCAGTTTAAAGGGACGGCGCTCCTACGAGCAGTACTTC. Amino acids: CASSLKGRRSYEQYF.

For the CDR3, the DNA is TGTGCCAGCAGCACCCGGTCATCCCCGCAGTACTTC. This codes for CASSTRSSPQYF. The rearrangement uses TRBV9 and TRBJ2-7; D is undetermined. There are 12 residues in the CDR3. The V end lost 4 bases, the J end lost 9 bases, and 14 bases lay between the germline ends. Germline V gene sequence: CDR1 SGDLS, CDR2 YYNGEE.

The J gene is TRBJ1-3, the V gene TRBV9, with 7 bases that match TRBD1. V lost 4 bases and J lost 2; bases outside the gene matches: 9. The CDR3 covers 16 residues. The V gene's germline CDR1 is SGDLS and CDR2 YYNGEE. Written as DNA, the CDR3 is TGTGCCAGCAGCCCGCGACAGGGATCTCCTGGAAACACCATATATTTT. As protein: CASSPRQGSPGNTIYF.

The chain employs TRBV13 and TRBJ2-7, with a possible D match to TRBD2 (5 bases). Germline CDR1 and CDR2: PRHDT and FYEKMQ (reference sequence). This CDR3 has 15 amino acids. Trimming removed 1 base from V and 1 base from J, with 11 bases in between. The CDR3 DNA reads TGTGCCAGCAGCTTAGTAGGGAGTAAATCCTACGAGCAGTACTTC. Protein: CASSLVGSKSYEQYF.

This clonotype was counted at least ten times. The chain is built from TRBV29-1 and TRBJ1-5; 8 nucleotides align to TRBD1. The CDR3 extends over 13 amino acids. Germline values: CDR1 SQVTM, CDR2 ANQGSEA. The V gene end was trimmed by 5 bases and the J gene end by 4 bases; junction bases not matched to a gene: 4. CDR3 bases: TGCAGCGTTCAGACAGGGGTGAATCAGCCCCAGCATTTT. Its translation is CSVQTGVNQPQHF.

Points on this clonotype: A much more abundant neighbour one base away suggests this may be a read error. The CDR3 DNA reads as TGTGCCAGCAGCTTAGGACGAGCGGCCCAGTACTTC. Amino acids: CASSLGRAAQYF. The J gene is TRBJ2-5, the V gene TRBV13, with a possible D match to TRBD2 (5 bases). Trimming pared 0 bases from V and 9 bases from J, leaving 8 bases between. Looked up from germline, CDR1 is PRHDT and CDR2 is FYEKMQ (reference sequence). This CDR3 contains 12 residues. The variable domain in full, completed from reference TRBV13 and TRBJ2-5, reads AAGVIQSPRHLIKEKRETATLKCYPIPRHDTVYWYQQGPGQDPQFLISFYEKMQSDKGSIPDRFSAQQFSDYHSELNMSSLELGDSALYFCASSLGRAAQYFGPGTRLLVL.

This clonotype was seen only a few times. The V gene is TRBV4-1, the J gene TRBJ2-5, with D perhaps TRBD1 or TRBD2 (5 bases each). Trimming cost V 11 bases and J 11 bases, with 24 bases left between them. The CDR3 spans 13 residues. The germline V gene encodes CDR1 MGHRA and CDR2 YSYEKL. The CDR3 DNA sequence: TGCGCCGGCCTTGGGGGTGTATATACGCAGCAGTACTTC. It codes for CAGLGGVYTQQYF.

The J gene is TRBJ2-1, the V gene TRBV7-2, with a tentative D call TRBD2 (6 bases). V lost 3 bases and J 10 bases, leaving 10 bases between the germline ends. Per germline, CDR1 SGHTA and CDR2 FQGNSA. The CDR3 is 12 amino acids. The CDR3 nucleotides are TGTGCCAGCAGCTTGACTAGTTGGGAGCAGTTCTTC. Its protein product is CASSLTSWEQFF.

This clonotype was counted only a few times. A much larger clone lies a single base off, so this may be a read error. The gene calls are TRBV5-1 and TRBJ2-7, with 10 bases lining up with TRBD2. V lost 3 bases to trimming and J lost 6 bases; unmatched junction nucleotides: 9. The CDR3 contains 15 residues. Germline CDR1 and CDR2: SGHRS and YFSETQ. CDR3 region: CASSSSGGETSEQYF. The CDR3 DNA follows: TGCGCCAGCAGCTCAAGCGGGGGGGAGACCTCCGAGCAGTACTTC.

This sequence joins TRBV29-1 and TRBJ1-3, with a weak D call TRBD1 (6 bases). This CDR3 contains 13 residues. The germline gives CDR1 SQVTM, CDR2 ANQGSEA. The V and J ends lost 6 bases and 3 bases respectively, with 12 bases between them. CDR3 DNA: TGCAGCGTACGGGGGCGCGGTGGAAACACCATATATTTT. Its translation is CSVRGRGGNTIYF.

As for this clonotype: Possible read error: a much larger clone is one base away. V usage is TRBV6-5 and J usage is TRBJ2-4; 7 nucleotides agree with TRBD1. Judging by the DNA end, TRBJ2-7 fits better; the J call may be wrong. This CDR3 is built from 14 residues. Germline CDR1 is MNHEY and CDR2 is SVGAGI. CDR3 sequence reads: CTGSYSRGTYEQYF. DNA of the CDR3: TGTACCGGCAGTTATTCCAGGGGGACCTACGAGCAGTACTTC.